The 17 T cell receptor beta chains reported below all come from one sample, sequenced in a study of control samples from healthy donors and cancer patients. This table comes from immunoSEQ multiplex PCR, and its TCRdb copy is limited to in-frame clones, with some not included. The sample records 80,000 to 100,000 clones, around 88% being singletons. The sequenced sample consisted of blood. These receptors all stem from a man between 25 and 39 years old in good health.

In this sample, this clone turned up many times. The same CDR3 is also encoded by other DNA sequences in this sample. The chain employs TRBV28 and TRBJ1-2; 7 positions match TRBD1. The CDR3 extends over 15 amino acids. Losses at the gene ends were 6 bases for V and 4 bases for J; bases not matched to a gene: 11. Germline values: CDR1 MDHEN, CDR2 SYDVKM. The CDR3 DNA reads TGTGCCAGCAGCCGGACGGCAGGGGGACCCTATGGCTACACCTTC. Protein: CASSRTAGGPYGYTF.

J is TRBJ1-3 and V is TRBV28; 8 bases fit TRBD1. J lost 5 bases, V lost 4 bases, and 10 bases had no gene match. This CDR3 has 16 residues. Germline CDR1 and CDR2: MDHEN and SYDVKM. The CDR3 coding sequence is TGTGCCAGCAGTTCACCCCGGGGACAGGAGAGAAACACCATATATTTT. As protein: CASSSPRGQERNTIYF. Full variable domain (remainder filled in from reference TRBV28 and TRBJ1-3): DVKVTQSSRYLVKRTGEKVFLECVQDMDHENMFWYRQDPGLGLRLIYFSYDVKMKEKGDIPEGYSVSREKKERFSLILESASTNQTSMYLCASSSPRGQERNTIYFGEGSWLTVV.

The CDR3 DNA reads as TGTGCCAGCAGTTACATGGAGGGAGGGAACACTGAAGCTTTCTTT. This encodes CASSYMEGGNTEAFF. The gene calls are TRBV6-5 and TRBJ1-1; no firm D call. CDR1 is MNHEY and CDR2 is SVGAGI in the germline V gene. This CDR3 is built from 15 residues. Trimming left V 2 bases short and J 1 base short, with 11 bases between.

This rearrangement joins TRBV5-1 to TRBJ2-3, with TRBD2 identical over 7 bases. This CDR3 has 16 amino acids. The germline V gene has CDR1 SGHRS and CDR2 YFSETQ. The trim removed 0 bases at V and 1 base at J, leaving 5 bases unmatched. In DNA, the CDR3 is TGCGCCAGCAGCTTGGGAGCGGGATTGGGCACAGATACGCAGTATTTT. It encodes CASSLGAGLGTDTQYF.

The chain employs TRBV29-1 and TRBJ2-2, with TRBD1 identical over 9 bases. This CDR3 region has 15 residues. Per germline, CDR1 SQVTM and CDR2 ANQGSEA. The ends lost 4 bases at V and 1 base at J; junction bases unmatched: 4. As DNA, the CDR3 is TGCAGCGTTGGACGGACAGGGGTGAACACCGGGGAGCTGTTTTTT. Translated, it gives CSVGRTGVNTGELFF.

As DNA, the CDR3 is TGTGCCAGCAGCCCAATAGCGGGAGTCCCGGCAGATACGCAGTATTTT. It specifies CASSPIAGVPADTQYF. V usage is TRBV7-2 and J usage is TRBJ2-3; 9 nucleotides agree with TRBD2. The CDR3 consists of 16 residues. Germline V gene sequence: CDR1 SGHTA, CDR2 FQGNSA. J was trimmed by 4 bases and V by 5 bases; bases with no gene match: 10.

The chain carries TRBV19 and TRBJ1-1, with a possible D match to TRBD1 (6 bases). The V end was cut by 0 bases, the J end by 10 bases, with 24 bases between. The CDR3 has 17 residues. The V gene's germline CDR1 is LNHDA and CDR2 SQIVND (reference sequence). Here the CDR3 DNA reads TGTGCCAGTAGTATAGAGCAGAAACCCGGGACAAGAAAGGGAGCTTTCTTT. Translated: CASSIEQKPGTRKGAFF.

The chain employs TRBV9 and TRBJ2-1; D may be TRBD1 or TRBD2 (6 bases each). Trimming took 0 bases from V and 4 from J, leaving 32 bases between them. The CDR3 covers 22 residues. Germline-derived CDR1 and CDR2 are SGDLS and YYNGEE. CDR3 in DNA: TGTGCCAGCAGCGTAGCTCCCGTCGGGCAGGGGATACAGGCGGGACTTTACAATGAGCAGTTCTTC. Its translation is CASSVAPVGQGIQAGLYNEQFF.

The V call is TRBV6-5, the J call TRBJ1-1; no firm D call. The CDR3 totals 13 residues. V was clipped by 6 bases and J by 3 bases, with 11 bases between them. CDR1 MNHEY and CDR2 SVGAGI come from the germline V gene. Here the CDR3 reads CASRGYSYTEAFF. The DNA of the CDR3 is TGTGCCAGCAGGGGGTATTCGTACACTGAAGCTTTCTTT.

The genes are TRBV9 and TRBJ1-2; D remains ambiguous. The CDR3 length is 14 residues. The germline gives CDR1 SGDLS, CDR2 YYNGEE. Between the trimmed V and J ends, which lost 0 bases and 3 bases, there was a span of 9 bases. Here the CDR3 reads CASSVDFRHYGYTF. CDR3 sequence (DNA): TGTGCCAGCAGCGTAGATTTCAGGCACTATGGCTACACCTTC.

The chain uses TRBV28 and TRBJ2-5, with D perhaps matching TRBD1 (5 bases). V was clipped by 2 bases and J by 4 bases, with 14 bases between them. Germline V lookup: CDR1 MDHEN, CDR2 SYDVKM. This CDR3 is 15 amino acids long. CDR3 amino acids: CASSLSQGLGETQYF. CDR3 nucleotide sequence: TGTGCCAGCAGTTTAAGTCAGGGATTGGGAGAGACCCAGTACTTC.

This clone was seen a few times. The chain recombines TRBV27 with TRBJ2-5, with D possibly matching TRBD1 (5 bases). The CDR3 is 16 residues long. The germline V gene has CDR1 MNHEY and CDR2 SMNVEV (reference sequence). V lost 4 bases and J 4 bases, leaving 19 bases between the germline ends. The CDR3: CASSSSPSAGLETQYF. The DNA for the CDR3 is TGTGCCAGCAGTTCATCGCCAAGTGCAGGGTTAGAGACCCAGTACTTC.

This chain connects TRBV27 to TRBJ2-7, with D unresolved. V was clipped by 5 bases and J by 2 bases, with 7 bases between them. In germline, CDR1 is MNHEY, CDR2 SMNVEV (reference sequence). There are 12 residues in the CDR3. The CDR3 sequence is CASSPGTYEQYF. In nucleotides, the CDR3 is TGTGCCAGCAGTCCAGGTACCTACGAGCAGTACTTC.

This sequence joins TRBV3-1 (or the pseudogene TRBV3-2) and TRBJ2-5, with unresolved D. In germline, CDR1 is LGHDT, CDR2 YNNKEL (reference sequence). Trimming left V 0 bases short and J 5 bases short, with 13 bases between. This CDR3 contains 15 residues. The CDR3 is CASSQEFRQWETQYF. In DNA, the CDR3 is TGTGCCAGCAGCCAAGAATTTCGGCAGTGGGAGACCCAGTACTTC.

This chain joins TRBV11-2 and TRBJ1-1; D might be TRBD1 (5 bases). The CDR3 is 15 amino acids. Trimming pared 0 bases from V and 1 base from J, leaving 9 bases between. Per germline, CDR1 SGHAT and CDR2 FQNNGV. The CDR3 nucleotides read TGTGCCAGCAGCTTAGATATAAGGGGGAACACTGAAGCTTTCTTT. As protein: CASSLDIRGNTEAFF.

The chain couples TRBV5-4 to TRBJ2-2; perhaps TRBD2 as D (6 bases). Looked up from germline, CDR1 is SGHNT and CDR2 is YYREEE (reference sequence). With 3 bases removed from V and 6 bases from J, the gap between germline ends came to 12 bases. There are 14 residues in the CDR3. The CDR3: CASSSRLVPGELFF. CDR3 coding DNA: TGTGCCAGCAGCTCGAGACTAGTCCCCGGGGAGCTGTTTTTT.

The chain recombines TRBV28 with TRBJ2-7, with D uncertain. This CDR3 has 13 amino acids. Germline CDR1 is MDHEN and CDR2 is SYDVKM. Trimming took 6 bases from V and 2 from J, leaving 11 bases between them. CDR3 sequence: CASRSGRPYEQYF. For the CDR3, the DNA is TGTGCCAGCAGGTCGGGTCGCCCCTACGAGCAGTACTTC.